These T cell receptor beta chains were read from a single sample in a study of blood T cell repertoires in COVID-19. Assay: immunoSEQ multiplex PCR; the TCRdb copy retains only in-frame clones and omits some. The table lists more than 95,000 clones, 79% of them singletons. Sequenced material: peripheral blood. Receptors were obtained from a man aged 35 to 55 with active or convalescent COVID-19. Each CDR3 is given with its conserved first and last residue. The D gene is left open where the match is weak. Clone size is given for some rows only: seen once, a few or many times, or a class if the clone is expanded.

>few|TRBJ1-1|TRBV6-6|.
CASSQQNTEAFF
TGTGCCAGCAGTCAACAAAACACTGAAGCTTTCTTT
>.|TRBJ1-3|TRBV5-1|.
CASSLVSQGPRGSGNTIYF
TGCGCCAGCAGCCTCGTTTCACAGGGCCCCCGTGGGTCTGGAAACACCATATATTTT
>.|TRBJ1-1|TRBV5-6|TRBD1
CASSWDRETEAFF
TGTGCCAGCAGCTGGGACAGGGAGACTGAAGCTTTCTTT
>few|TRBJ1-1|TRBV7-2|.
CASGEPNTEAFF
TGTGCCAGTGGAGAACCGAACACTGAAGCTTTCTTT
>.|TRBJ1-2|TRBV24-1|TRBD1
CATSDRDRDYGYTF
TGTGCCACCAGTGATCGTGACAGGGACTATGGCTACACCTTC
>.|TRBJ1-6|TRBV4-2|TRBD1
CASSSPLRQGVSYNSPLHF
TGTGCCAGCAGCTCTCCCTTGAGGCAGGGGGTCTCCTATAATTCACCCCTCCACTTT
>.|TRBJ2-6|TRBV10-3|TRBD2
CATGEGGVSGANVLTF
TGTGCCACCGGGGAGGGTGGGGTCTCTGGGGCCAACGTCCTGACTTTC
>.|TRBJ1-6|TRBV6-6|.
CASLKGSNSPLHF
TGTGCCAGCCTGAAGGGGTCGAATTCACCCCTCCACTTT
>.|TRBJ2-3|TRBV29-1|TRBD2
CSVVGGSQGDTQYF
TGCAGCGTTGTGGGAGGGTCCCAGGGAGATACGCAGTATTTT
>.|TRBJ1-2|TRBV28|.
CASSLRQDGLYGYTF
TGTGCCAGCAGTCTACGACAGGACGGACTCTATGGCTACACCTTC
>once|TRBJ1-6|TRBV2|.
CASSVADSNSPLHF
TGTGCCAGCAGTGTGGCCGATTCGAATTCACCCCTCCACTTT
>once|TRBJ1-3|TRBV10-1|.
CASSGAAGNTIYF
TGCGCCAGCAGTGGAGCGGCTGGAAACACCATATATTTT
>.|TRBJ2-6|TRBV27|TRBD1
CASSQGVFSGANVLTF
TGTGCCAGCAGCCAGGGGGTCTTCAGTGGGGCCAACGTCCTGACTTTC
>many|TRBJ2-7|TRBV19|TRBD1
CASSTQGASYEQYF
TGTGCCAGTAGTACACAGGGGGCCTCCTACGAGCAGTACTTC
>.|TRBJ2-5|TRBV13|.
CASSGRQEETQYF
TGTGCCAGCAGCGGCCGACAGGAAGAGACCCAGTACTTC
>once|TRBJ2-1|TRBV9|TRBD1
CASSDGTDYNEQFF
TGTGCCAGCAGCGACGGGACAGATTACAATGAGCAGTTCTTC
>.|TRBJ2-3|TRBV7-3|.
CASSLYSTDTQYF
TGTGCCAGCAGCCTATACAGTACAGATACGCAGTATTTT
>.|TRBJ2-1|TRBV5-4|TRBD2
CASSSRLSSGGKYNEQFF
TGTGCCAGCAGCTCCCGTCTCTCTAGCGGGGGCAAGTACAATGAGCAGTTCTTC
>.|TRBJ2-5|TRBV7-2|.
CASSLRWGETQYF
TGTGCCAGCAGCTTAAGGTGGGGCGAGACCCAGTACTTC
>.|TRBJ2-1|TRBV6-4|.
CASRAGAENNEQFF
TGTGCCAGCAGAGCAGGGGCTGAAAACAATGAGCAGTTCTTC
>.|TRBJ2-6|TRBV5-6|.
CASSLGKSGANVLTF
TGTGCCAGCAGCCTCGGGAAGTCAGGGGCCAACGTCCTGACTTTC
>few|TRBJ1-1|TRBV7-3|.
CASSLQGLNTEAFF
TGTGCCAGCAGCTTACAGGGGCTGAACACTGAAGCTTTCTTT
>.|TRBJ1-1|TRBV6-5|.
CASRPTFRGNTEAFF
TGTGCCAGCAGACCTACTTTCAGGGGAAACACTGAAGCTTTCTTT
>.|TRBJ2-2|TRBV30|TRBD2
CAWRAGTRWTGELFF
TGTGCCTGGAGGGCGGGGACTAGGTGGACCGGGGAGCTGTTTTTT
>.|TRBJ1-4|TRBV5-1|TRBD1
CASSRDSLNEKLFF
TGCGCCAGCAGCAGGGACAGCCTTAATGAAAAACTGTTTTTT
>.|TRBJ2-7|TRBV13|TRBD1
CASSLGWDSEQYF
TGTGCCAGCAGCTTGGGTTGGGACAGCGAGCAGTACTTC
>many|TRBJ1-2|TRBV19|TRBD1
CASSIDGQANYGYTF
TGTGCCAGTAGTATAGATGGACAGGCTAACTATGGCTACACCTTC
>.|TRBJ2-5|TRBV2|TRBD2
CASSEIGSGGQETQYF
TGTGCCAGCAGTGAAATCGGGTCGGGGGGCCAAGAGACCCAGTACTTC
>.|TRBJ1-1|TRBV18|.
CASSLMGGPQTNTEAFF
TGTGCCAGCTCATTGATGGGGGGACCACAGACGAACACTGAAGCTTTCTTT
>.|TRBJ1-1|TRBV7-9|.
CASSLSGISTEAFF
TGTGCCAGCAGTCTCTCAGGGATTTCGACTGAAGCTTTCTTT
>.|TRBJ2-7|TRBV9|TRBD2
CASSVEGLASYEQYF
TGTGCCAGCAGCGTAGAGGGACTAGCCTCCTACGAGCAGTACTTC
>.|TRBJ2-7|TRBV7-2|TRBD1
CASSLDVDRVGAEQYF
TGTGCCAGCAGCTTAGACGTAGACAGGGTCGGGGCCGAGCAGTACTTC
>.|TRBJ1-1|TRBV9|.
CASSPEGGNTEAFF
TGTGCCAGCAGCCCAGAGGGAGGGAACACTGAAGCTTTCTTT
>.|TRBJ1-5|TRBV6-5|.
CASSYSRDSNQPQHF
TGTGCCAGCAGTTACTCGCGGGACAGCAATCAGCCCCAGCATTTT
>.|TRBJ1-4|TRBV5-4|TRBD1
CASSLGGQSGRKLFF
TGTGCCAGCAGCTTGGGGGGACAGTCGGGTCGAAAACTGTTTTTT
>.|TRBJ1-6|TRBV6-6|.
CASSYFGPGQPLHF
TGTGCCAGCAGTTACTTTGGTCCGGGTCAACCCCTCCACTTT
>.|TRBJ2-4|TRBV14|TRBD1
CASSQEGQGAGNIQYF
TGTGCCAGCAGCCAAGAGGGACAGGGAGCCGGAAACATTCAGTACTTC
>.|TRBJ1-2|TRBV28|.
CASSLGFTNTF
TGTGCCAGCAGTTTGGGCTTTACCAACACCTTC
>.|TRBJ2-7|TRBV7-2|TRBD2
CASSLRLAAYEQYF
TGTGCCAGCAGCTTGCGACTAGCGGCCTACGAGCAGTACTTC
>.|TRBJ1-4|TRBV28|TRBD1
CASSTGTENEKLFF
TGTGCCAGCAGTACCGGGACAGAGAATGAAAAACTGTTTTTT
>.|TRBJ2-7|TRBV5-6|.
CASSLSAYEQYF
TGTGCCAGCAGCTTGAGCGCCTACGAGCAGTACTTC
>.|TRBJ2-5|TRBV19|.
CASSMGVQETQYF
TGTGCCAGTAGTATGGGAGTGCAAGAGACCCAGTACTTC
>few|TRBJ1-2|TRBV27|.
CASSLLGQGIYGYTF
TGTGCCAGCAGTTTACTAGGACAAGGGATCTATGGCTACACCTTC
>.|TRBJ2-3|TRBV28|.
CAVTSTDTQYF
TGTGCCGTAACTAGCACAGATACGCAGTATTTT
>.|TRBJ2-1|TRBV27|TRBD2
CATYKFTSVSSYNEQFF
TGTGCCACGTACAAATTCACTAGCGTCAGCTCCTACAATGAGCAGTTCTTC
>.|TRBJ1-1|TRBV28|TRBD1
CASPPPGQLNTEAFF
TGTGCCAGCCCCCCTCCGGGACAGCTGAACACTGAAGCTTTCTTT
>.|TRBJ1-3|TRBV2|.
CATSGEGRSGNTIYF
TGTGCCACGTCTGGAGAGGGCCGCTCTGGAAACACCATATATTTT
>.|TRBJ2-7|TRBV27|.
CASSLEALDEQYF
TGTGCCAGCAGTTTAGAAGCGCTCGACGAGCAGTACTTC